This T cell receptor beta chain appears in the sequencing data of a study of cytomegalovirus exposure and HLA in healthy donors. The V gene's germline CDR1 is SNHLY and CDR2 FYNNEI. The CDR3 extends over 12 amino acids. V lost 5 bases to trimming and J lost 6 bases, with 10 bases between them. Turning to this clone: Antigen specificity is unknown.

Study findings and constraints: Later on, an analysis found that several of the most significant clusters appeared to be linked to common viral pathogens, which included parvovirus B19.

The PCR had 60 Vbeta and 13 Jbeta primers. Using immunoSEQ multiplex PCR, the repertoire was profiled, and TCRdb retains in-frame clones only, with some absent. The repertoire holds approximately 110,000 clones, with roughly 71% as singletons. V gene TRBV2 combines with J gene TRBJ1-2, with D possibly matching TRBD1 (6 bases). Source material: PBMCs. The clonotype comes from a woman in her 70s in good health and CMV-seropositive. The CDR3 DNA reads TGTGCCAGCAGTCCGCAGGGGAATGGCTACACCTTC. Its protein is CASSPQGNGYTF.